This record concerns one T cell receptor (beta chain) sequence. The specificity of this receptor is unknown. The junction and the germline gene differ at one end; a read error may be behind it. These data are taken from a study of breast tumors, draining lymph nodes, adjacent tissues listed by TCRdb under 2016. In terms of the full investigation: The study compared TCR beta repertoires across tumor, adjacent nontumor tissue and axillary lymph nodes from breast cancer patients. In human breast cancer, the study set out to evaluate how tumor, surrounding tissue and draining lymph node repertoires relate to one another and whether T cells may move between these sites. Beyond this particular receptor, the publication reports: Tumor T-cell repertoires showed less diversity than lymph node repertoires and more diversity than nontumor tissue repertoires, and tumor T-cell repertoires showed preferential V and J gene usage. The data were considered consistent with the idea that most tumor T cells come from the lymph node and then expand in tumor tissue. Rather than being directly demonstrated, the conclusion that tumor T cells originate in lymph nodes was presented as consistent with a hypothesis. Tumor and nontumor tissue repertoires were found to be significantly more similar in luminal-like than in basal-like breast cancer.

The cysteine opens and the phenylalanine closes a CDR3 of 14 amino acids. Only CDR3 DNA remains: 42 bases, in frame from the first base. For CDR1 and CDR2, the germline V gene (reference sequence) lists DFQATT and SNEGSKA. The sequencer listed for this sample is Illumina HiSeq 2000. TCR beta chain libraries were generated through multiplex PCR amplification. High-throughput sequencing was used to analyze the amplified TCR beta chain products. TCRdb redid the processing of the public reads, applying fastp at Q25 and MiXCR, and retained in-frame beta chains. Identical CDR3 protein sequences are pooled into one entry, listed with their most common genes and DNA. The sample data list about 12,000 distinct CDR3 sequences, and roughly 35% of these were observed just once. 14% to 15% of the sample goes to the ten largest clones.

This TCR came from a female donor with breast cancer. Some clones in this sample may be carry-over from other donors' samples. The V gene is TRBV20-1 and the J gene is TRBJ2-1, and 10 junctional nucleotides match TRBD2. Sample: breast tumor tissue. The base sequence is TGCAGTGCCTATCAGACTAGCGGGTACATTGAGCAGTTCTTC. It translates as CSAYQTSGYIEQFF.